Listed below are T cell receptor beta chains from one sample, sequenced in a study of blood T cell repertoires in COVID-19. The repertoire was sequenced with immunoSEQ multiplex PCR; TCRdb's copy has only in-frame clones and lacks some. The data contain roughly 120,000 clones, about 90% of them singletons. Sequencing used peripheral blood. The receptors stem from a woman between 55 and 75 years old with COVID-19, enrolled during active disease. Both conserved end residues are part of each CDR3. D genes are given only for firm matches. Size tells how often a clone was seen (once, few, many) or the class of an expanded clone, and some rows leave it out.

TRBJ2-2	TRBV6-2/TRBV6-3	once	19	TRBD2	CASSYGTSGGRRRTGELFF	TGTGCCAGCAGTTACGGAACTAGCGGGGGTAGACGTCGCACCGGGGAGCTGTTTTTT
TRBJ2-5	TRBV5-4	NA	16	TRBD2	CASSLLGGGIKETQYF	TGTGCCAGCAGCTTGCTCGGCGGGGGGATAAAAGAGACCCAGTACTTC
TRBJ2-5	TRBV9	NA	13	NA	CASSVVPSETQYF	TGTGCCAGCAGCGTAGTCCCGAGTGAGACCCAGTACTTC
TRBJ2-2	TRBV9	NA	21	TRBD1	CASSIEPLSGTGTLGTGELFF	TGTGCCAGCAGCATCGAGCCCCTTTCCGGGACAGGGACCTTGGGCACCGGGGAGCTGTTTTTT
TRBJ2-3	TRBV6-1	NA	13	NA	CASSEEGDLTQYF	TGTGCCAGCAGTGAAGAGGGAGACCTTACGCAGTATTTT
TRBJ1-1	TRBV5-4	NA	13	NA	CASSFSGDTEAFF	TGTGCCAGCAGCTTCTCGGGGGACACTGAAGCTTTCTTT
TRBJ1-6	TRBV9	NA	16	NA	CASSVAPGAYNSPLHF	TGTGCCAGCAGCGTGGCCCCGGGTGCCTATAATTCACCCCTCCACTTT
TRBJ1-4	TRBV13	NA	14	TRBD1	CASSLTGVNEKLFF	TGTGCCAGCAGCTTAACAGGGGTCAATGAAAAACTGTTTTTT
TRBJ2-3	TRBV4-3	NA	15	TRBD2	CASSQGGLAGDTQYF	TGCGCCAGCAGCCAAGGTGGACTAGCGGGAGATACGCAGTATTTT
TRBJ2-5	TRBV3-1/TRBV3-2	NA	16	NA	CASSQDSQFLRETQYF	TGTGCCAGCAGCCAAGACTCACAGTTTCTCAGAGAGACCCAGTACTTC
TRBJ1-4	TRBV30	NA	14	NA	CAWRPSGVGEKLFF	TGTGCCTGGAGGCCTTCCGGGGTGGGCGAAAAACTGTTTTTT
TRBJ1-2	TRBV5-4	NA	15	NA	CASSPTAQGRGGYTF	TGTGCCAGCAGCCCCACTGCACAGGGAAGGGGTGGCTACACCTTC
TRBJ1-2	TRBV15	once	16	NA	CATSRDRTGANYGYTF	TGTGCCACCAGCAGAGATCGAACAGGAGCTAACTATGGCTACACCTTC
TRBJ2-3	TRBV5-1	NA	14	NA	CASSLRLARDTQYF	TGCGCCAGCAGCTTGAGGCTAGCCAGGGATACGCAGTATTTT
TRBJ2-1	TRBV12-3/TRBV12-4	NA	13	TRBD2	CASSRDYHNEQFF	TGTGCCAGCAGTCGGGACTACCACAATGAGCAGTTCTTC
TRBJ2-7	TRBV6-5	NA	13	NA	CASRAEGRYEQYF	TGTGCCAGCAGGGCGGAGGGCCGCTACGAGCAGTACTTC
TRBJ2-1	TRBV12-3/TRBV12-4	NA	13	NA	CASSPRLVNEQFF	TGTGCCAGCAGTCCCCGGTTGGTCAATGAGCAGTTCTTC
TRBJ1-5	TRBV12-3/TRBV12-4	NA	13	NA	CASSQGLGQPQHF	TGTGCCAGCAGTCAGGGGTTAGGACAGCCCCAGCATTTT
TRBJ1-4	TRBV6-5	NA	13	NA	CASSYLPYEKLFF	TGTGCCAGCAGTTACCTTCCTTATGAAAAACTGTTTTTT
TRBJ2-1	TRBV11-3	once	15	TRBD1	CASSLVGQGRNEQFF	TGTGCCAGCAGCTTAGTAGGACAGGGTAGGAATGAGCAGTTCTTC
TRBJ2-5	TRBV6-5	NA	15	NA	CASSYQTLSQETQYF	TGTGCCAGCAGTTACCAGACACTTTCTCAAGAGACCCAGTACTTC
TRBJ1-4	TRBV9	once	16	TRBD1	CASSVASFGTGGKLFF	TGTGCCAGCAGCGTAGCATCGTTTGGGACAGGGGGAAAACTGTTTTTT
TRBJ2-7	TRBV6-2/TRBV6-3	NA	14	TRBD1	CASSYSRGPYEQYF	TGTGCCAGCAGTTACTCCAGGGGGCCCTACGAGCAGTACTTC
TRBJ1-6	TRBV6-5	NA	15	TRBD1	CASSYTTGIGSPLHF	TGTGCCAGCAGTTACACGACAGGGATAGGGTCACCCCTCCACTTT
TRBJ2-5	TRBV6-5	NA	13	NA	CASSPVGLETQYF	TGTGCCAGCAGTCCTGTCGGGTTAGAGACCCAGTACTTC
TRBJ2-1	TRBV25-1	NA	16	TRBD2	CASSDLSSGGSNEQFF	TGTGCCAGCAGTGATCTCTCTAGCGGGGGGTCAAATGAGCAGTTCTTC
TRBJ2-4	TRBV7-2	once	19	TRBD2	CASSSGTSGGVYSKNIQYF	TGTGCCAGCAGTTCCGGGACTAGCGGGGGGGTCTACTCCAAAAACATTCAGTACTTC
TRBJ2-7	TRBV25-1	once	10	NA	CASRGSEQYF	TGTGCCAGCAGAGGGAGTGAGCAGTACTTC
TRBJ2-1	TRBV5-1	NA	16	TRBD2	CASSFQVAGGTNEQFF	TGCGCCAGCAGCTTTCAAGTAGCGGGGGGGACGAATGAGCAGTTCTTC
TRBJ2-7	TRBV19	NA	15	TRBD2	CASSISSGGAYEQYF	TGTGCCAGTAGTATATCTAGCGGGGGGGCCTACGAGCAGTACTTC
TRBJ1-2	TRBV7-2	NA	13	TRBD1	CASRQDRDNGYTF	TGTGCCAGCAGGCAGGACAGGGACAATGGCTACACCTTC
TRBJ2-7	TRBV6-5	NA	15	TRBD1	CASSSPQGRIGEQYF	TGTGCCAGCAGTTCTCCACAGGGGCGCATAGGCGAGCAGTACTTC
TRBJ1-2	TRBV5-1	once	14	NA	CASSLGQGPYGYTF	TGCGCCAGCAGCTTGGGGCAGGGGCCCTATGGCTACACCTTC
TRBJ1-5	TRBV19	NA	15	NA	CASSALRVSNQPQHF	TGTGCCAGTAGTGCCCTCAGGGTAAGCAATCAGCCCCAGCATTTT
TRBJ2-7	TRBV13	few	12	NA	CASSLGRYEQYF	TGTGCCAGCAGCTTAGGCAGGTACGAGCAGTACTTC
TRBJ2-2	TRBV18	NA	13	TRBD1	CASSETGTGNLFF	TGTGCCAGCTCCGAGACCGGGACAGGGAATCTGTTTTTT
TRBJ1-3	TRBV3-1/TRBV3-2	NA	14	NA	CASSWTDSGNTIYF	TGTGCCAGCAGCTGGACAGATTCTGGAAACACCATATATTTT
TRBJ2-7	TRBV29-1	many	16	NA	CSVELRGAFPSYEQYF	TGCAGCGTTGAATTACGGGGGGCCTTCCCCTCCTACGAGCAGTACTTC
TRBJ2-5	TRBV30	once	13	NA	CAWSTGLQETQYF	TGTGCCTGGAGTACAGGCCTTCAAGAGACCCAGTACTTC
TRBJ1-1	TRBV5-6	NA	16	NA	CASSLDSGAPNTEAFF	TGTGCCAGCAGCTTGGACTCAGGGGCTCCGAACACTGAAGCTTTCTTT
TRBJ1-3	TRBV30	NA	13	NA	CAWAPGSGNTIYF	TGTGCCTGGGCTCCGGGCTCTGGAAACACCATATATTTT
TRBJ2-7	TRBV21-1	NA	18	NA	CASSKEGGDPSPGYEQYF	TGTGCCAGCAGCAAAGAGGGGGGGGACCCCTCCCCCGGCTACGAGCAGTACTTC
TRBJ2-1	TRBV9	NA	15	TRBD2	CASSVEVWGGNEQFF	TGTGCCAGCAGCGTAGAAGTATGGGGGGGCAATGAGCAGTTCTTC
TRBJ2-7	TRBV7-2	NA	13	NA	CASSPQGGGKQYF	TGTGCCAGCAGCCCCCAGGGGGGAGGTAAGCAGTACTTC
TRBJ2-7	TRBV7-2	NA	14	TRBD1	CASSPRQGFYEQYF	TGTGCCAGCAGCCCCCGACAGGGGTTCTACGAGCAGTACTTC
TRBJ2-7	TRBV19	NA	14	NA	CASSIYGGPYEQYF	TGTGCCAGTAGTATTTATGGAGGACCCTACGAGCAGTACTTC